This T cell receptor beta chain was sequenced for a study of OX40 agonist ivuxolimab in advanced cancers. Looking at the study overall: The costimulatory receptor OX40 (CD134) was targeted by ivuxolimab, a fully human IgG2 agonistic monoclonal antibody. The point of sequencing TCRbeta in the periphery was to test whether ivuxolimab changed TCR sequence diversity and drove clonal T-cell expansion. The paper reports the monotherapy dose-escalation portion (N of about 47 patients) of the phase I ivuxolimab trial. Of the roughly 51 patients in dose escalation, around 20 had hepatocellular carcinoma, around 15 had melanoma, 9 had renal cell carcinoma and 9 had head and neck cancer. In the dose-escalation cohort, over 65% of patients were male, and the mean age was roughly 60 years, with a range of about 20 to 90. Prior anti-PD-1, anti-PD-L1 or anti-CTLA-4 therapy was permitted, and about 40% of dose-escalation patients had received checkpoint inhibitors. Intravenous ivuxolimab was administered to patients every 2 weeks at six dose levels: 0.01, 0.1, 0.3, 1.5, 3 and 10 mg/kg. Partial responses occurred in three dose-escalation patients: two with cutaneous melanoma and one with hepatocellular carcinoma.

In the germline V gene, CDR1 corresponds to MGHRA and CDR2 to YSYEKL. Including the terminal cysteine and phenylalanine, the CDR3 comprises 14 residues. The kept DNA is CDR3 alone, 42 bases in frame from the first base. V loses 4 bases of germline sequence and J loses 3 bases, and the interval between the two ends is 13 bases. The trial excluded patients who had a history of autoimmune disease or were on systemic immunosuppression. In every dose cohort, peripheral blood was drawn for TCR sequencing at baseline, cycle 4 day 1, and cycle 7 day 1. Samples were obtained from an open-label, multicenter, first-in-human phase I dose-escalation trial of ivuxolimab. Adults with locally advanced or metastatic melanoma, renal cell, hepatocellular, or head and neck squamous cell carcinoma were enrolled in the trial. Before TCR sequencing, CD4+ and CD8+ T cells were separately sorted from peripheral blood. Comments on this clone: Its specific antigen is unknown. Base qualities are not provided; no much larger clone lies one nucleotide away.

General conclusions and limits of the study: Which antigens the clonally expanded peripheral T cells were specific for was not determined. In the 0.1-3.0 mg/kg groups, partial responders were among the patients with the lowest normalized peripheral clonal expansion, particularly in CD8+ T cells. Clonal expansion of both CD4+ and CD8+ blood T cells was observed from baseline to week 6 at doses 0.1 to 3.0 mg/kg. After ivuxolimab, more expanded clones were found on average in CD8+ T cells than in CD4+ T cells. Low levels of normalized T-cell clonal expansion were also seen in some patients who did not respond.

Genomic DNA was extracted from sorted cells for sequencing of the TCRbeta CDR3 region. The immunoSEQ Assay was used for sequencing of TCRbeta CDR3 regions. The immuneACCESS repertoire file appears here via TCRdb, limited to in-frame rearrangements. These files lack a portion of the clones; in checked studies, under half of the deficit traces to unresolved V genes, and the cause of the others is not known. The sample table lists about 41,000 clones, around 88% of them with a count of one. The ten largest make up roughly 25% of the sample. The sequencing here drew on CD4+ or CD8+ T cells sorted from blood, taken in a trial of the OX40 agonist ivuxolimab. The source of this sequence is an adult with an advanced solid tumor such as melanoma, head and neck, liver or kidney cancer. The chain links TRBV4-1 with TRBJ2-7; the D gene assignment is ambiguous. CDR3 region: CASSPTHSYYEQYF. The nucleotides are TGCGCCAGCAGCCCTACACATAGTTACTACGAGCAGTACTTC.